This is a list of T cell receptor beta chains from one sample in a study of Tregs in tolerant kidney transplant recipients. The method was immunoSEQ multiplex PCR; TCRdb's version includes in-frame clones alone and lacks a portion of them. The table has about 240,000 clones, around 81% seen once. Sequencing was done on a sample of CD4+ T cells from blood. Receptors originate from a human donor in good health. The CDR3 runs from the conserved cysteine through the conserved F or W. Fields, in order: J gene, D gene, V gene, CDR3 DNA, CDR3 protein. D genes are given only for firm matches.

TRBJ2-7 | . | TRBV18 | TGTGCCAGCTCACCACCGGTGTCAGGGGGGCCCTACGAGCAGTACTTC | CASSPPVSGGPYEQYF
TRBJ1-5 | . | TRBV28 | TGTGCCAGCAGTTTAGACGACCTCTCCCCCCAGCATTTT | CASSLDDLSPQHF
TRBJ2-7 | TRBD1 | TRBV15 | TGTGCCACCAGCAGAAAGACAGGACAGGCTGGATACGAGCAGCACTTC | CATSRKTGQAGYEQHF
TRBJ2-7 | . | TRBV7-3 | TGTGCCAGCAGCTTAAGGCGAGTAAAGCACGAGCAGTACTTC | CASSLRRVKHEQYF
TRBJ2-1 | TRBD2 | TRBV19 | TGTGCCAGTAGTATGGCTAGCGGGAGGTACAATGAGCAGTTCTTC | CASSMASGRYNEQFF
TRBJ2-3 | TRBD1 | TRBV5-1 | TGCGCCAGCAGCTTGGAAGGGGGCGGTACGCAGTATTTT | CASSLEGGGTQYF
TRBJ1-2 | TRBD1 | TRBV5-6 | TGTGCCAGCAGCTTGAGACAGGGCTATGGCTACACCTTC | CASSLRQGYGYTF
TRBJ2-3 | . | TRBV11-2 | TGTGCCAGCAGCCAGACTTCAGATACGCAGTATTTT | CASSQTSDTQYF
TRBJ2-3 | . | TRBV2 | TGTGCCAGTATAAGGGCTGCTAGCACAGATACGCAGTATTTT | CASIRAASTDTQYF
TRBJ1-5 | . | TRBV6-1 | TGTGCCAGCAGTCCGACGAGGGGAGGGGATCAGCCCCAGCATTTT | CASSPTRGGDQPQHF